Below, 32 T cell receptor beta chains from the same sample are listed, as sequenced in a study of cytomegalovirus exposure and HLA in healthy donors. PCR used 60 Vbeta primers and 13 Jbeta primers. Only in-frame clones appear in the TCRdb table, and some are missing; sequencing was by immunoSEQ multiplex PCR. The table includes approximately 130,000 clones, just under 80% detected once. The sample consisted of PBMCs. The source of these receptors is a woman between 40 and 50 years old in good health and CMV-seronegative.

The V call is TRBV5-1, the J call TRBJ2-1, with D perhaps matching TRBD2 (6 bases). The CDR3 has 13 amino acids. Germline V CDR1 and CDR2: SGHRS, YFSETQ. The germline V and J ends were trimmed by 7 bases and 1 base, with 9 bases remaining between them. The CDR3, as DNA: TGCGCCAGCCGGGACTTATCCTACAATGAGCAGTTCTTC. Its translation is CASRDLSYNEQFF.

The chain combines TRBV5-1 with TRBJ2-3; 9 bases line up with TRBD2. V trimming: 0 bases; J trimming: 4 bases; junction bases outside the gene matches: 3. This CDR3 is 15 amino acids long. Germline CDR1 and CDR2: SGHRS and YFSETQ. The CDR3: CASSLAAGGSDTQYF. CDR3 DNA: TGCGCCAGCAGCTTGGCTGCGGGGGGGTCAGATACGCAGTATTTT.

This sequence joins TRBV28 and TRBJ1-2; no clear D. The V gene's germline CDR1 is MDHEN and CDR2 SYDVKM. Trimming shortened V by 4 bases and J by 0 bases, and 18 bases separated the two germline ends. This CDR3 contains 17 residues. The CDR3 reads CASSSIFDSTTNYGYTF. The CDR3 DNA follows: TGTGCCAGCAGTTCGATCTTCGATTCTACTACTAACTATGGCTACACCTTC.

The chain is built from TRBV7-2 and TRBJ2-7; D is perhaps TRBD1 (5 bases). V lost 0 bases and J 0 bases, leaving 18 bases between the germline ends. Germline V lookup: CDR1 SGHTA, CDR2 FQGNSA. There are 18 residues in the CDR3. The CDR3 is CASSLALRGGLSSYEQYF. For the CDR3, the DNA is TGTGCCAGCAGCTTAGCGCTAAGGGGCGGTTTGAGCTCCTACGAGCAGTACTTC.

Points on this clone: Other DNA sequences in this sample translate to the same CDR3. This chain connects TRBV30 to TRBJ1-6; TRBD1 is a possible D gene (6 bases). The V gene lost 2 bases and the J gene lost 10 bases, with 9 bases spanning the gap. The germline V gene encodes CDR1 GTSNPN and CDR2 SVGIG (reference sequence). This CDR3 has 12 amino acids. As DNA, the CDR3 is TGTGCCTGGAGTAAACAGGGATCACCCCTCCACTTT. Amino acid sequence: CAWSKQGSPLHF.

This chain joins TRBV5-1 and TRBJ2-5; possible D gene TRBD1, 6 bases. The CDR3 covers 15 residues. Germline V gene data show CDR1 as SGHRS and CDR2 as YFSETQ. The V and J ends lost 2 bases and 4 bases respectively, with 15 bases between them. The CDR3 loop reads CASSLWGQGLETQYF. The CDR3 region has the DNA TGCGCCAGCAGCTTATGGGGTCAGGGGTTAGAGACCCAGTACTTC.

The chain recombines TRBV5-4 with TRBJ2-5; 7 bases are shared with TRBD2. Losses at the gene ends were 5 bases for V and 5 bases for J; bases not matched to a gene: 9. CDR3 length: 14 residues. Germline CDR1 and CDR2: SGHNT and YYREEE (reference sequence). CDR3 residues: CASRDPAGQETQYF. The CDR3 nucleotides are TGTGCCAGCAGGGATCCAGCGGGGCAGGAGACCCAGTACTTC.

J is TRBJ2-7 and V is TRBV30, with 8 nucleotides matching TRBD2. With V trimmed by 4 bases and J by 1 base, 9 bases remained unmatched. This CDR3 is 15 amino acids long. Germline lookup yields CDR1 GTSNPN and CDR2 SVGIG (reference sequence). CDR3 region: CAWTKTSGTSYEQYF. The CDR3 DNA follows: TGTGCCTGGACGAAAACTAGCGGAACTTCCTACGAGCAGTACTTC.

J is TRBJ1-1 and V is TRBV2; D is unclear. The V gene's germline CDR1 is SNHLY and CDR2 FYNNEI. The CDR3 is 13 amino acids. Trimming cost V 6 bases and J 1 base, with 9 bases left between them. In nucleotides, the CDR3 is TGTGCCAGCAGCCAACAGAGGAACACTGAAGCTTTCTTT. Encoded protein: CASSQQRNTEAFF.

The chain is built from TRBV5-1 and TRBJ1-2; the D gene is possibly TRBD1 (6 bases). The CDR3 has 15 amino acids. V lost 0 bases to trimming and J lost 4 bases, with 13 bases between them. Germline lookup yields CDR1 SGHRS and CDR2 YFSETQ. CDR3 nucleotides: TGCGCCAGCAGCTTGGAGGGGGGGCAGAGCTATGGCTACACCTTC. Its translation: CASSLEGGQSYGYTF.

This clone was seen once. V is TRBV10-2 and J is TRBJ2-2; 12 bases line up with TRBD2. Germline-derived CDR1 and CDR2 are WSHSY and SAAADI. The trim removed 0 bases at V and 0 bases at J, leaving 2 bases unmatched. This CDR3 is built from 18 residues. The CDR3 protein is CASSESRTSGANTGELFF. In nucleotides, the CDR3 is TGCGCCAGCAGTGAGTCCCGGACTAGCGGGGCGAACACCGGGGAGCTGTTTTTT.

This clone came up a few times. Here the CDR3 DNA reads TGTGCCAGCGGAATTGGACAGGGGGCGTCTGAGCAGTACTTC. This encodes CASGIGQGASEQYF. V usage is TRBV7-7 and J usage is TRBJ2-7, with TRBD1 identical over 11 bases. Germline lookup yields CDR1 SSHAT and CDR2 FNYEAQ (reference sequence). Trimming at V came to 8 bases and at J to 7 bases, leaving 10 bases not matched to a gene. The CDR3 is made up of 14 amino acids.

The chain carries TRBV27 and TRBJ2-1, with 10 bases fitting TRBD2. CDR3 length equals 16 residues. CDR1 is MNHEY, CDR2 SMNVEV, per germline (reference sequence). V dropped 2 bases and J dropped 8; count of bases not matched to a gene: 9. This chain's CDR3 is CASSLGASGSLDEQFF. CDR3 sequence (DNA): TGTGCCAGCAGTTTAGGCGCTAGCGGGAGTCTAGATGAGCAGTTCTTC.

CDR3 nucleotide sequence: TGTGCCTGGGAAACTGACAGGGTCTACGAGCAGTACTTC. This codes for CAWETDRVYEQYF. The chain employs TRBV30 and TRBJ2-7, with TRBD1 identical over 7 bases. The germline V gene encodes CDR1 GTSNPN and CDR2 SVGIG (reference sequence). The length of the CDR3 is 13 residues. The J segment lost 3 bases and the V segment lost 5 bases, leaving 7 bases of the junction unmatched.

This clone was counted between two and nine times. In nucleotides, the CDR3 is TGTGCCAGCGGCCGGGACAGGGATCAGCCCCAGCATTTT. It yields the protein CASGRDRDQPQHF. The genes are TRBV6-1 and TRBJ1-5, with 9 bases aligning to TRBD1. The CDR3 has 13 residues. CDR1 is MNHNS, CDR2 SASEGT, per germline. V lost 8 bases to trimming and J lost 5 bases; unmatched junction nucleotides: 4.

The chain is built from TRBV2 and TRBJ2-4; perhaps TRBD2 as D (5 bases). This CDR3 is built from 15 residues. V lost 6 bases and J 9 bases, leaving 21 bases between the germline ends. CDR1 is SNHLY and CDR2 is FYNNEI in the germline V gene. CDR3 DNA sequence: TGTGCCAGCAGCGCCCCAGAGGGCGCGGTGGCCATTCAGTACTTC. This sequence encodes CASSAPEGAVAIQYF.

The V and J genes are TRBV27 and TRBJ2-3; D unresolved. The V and J ends lost 0 bases and 2 bases respectively, with 15 bases between them. The CDR3 totals 17 residues. Germline V gene data show CDR1 as MNHEY and CDR2 as SMNVEV (reference sequence). Here the CDR3 DNA reads TGTGCCAGCAGTTTATCCGCGGTTACCCTCATCACAGATACGCAGTATTTT. This codes for CASSLSAVTLITDTQYF.

The chain combines TRBV13 with TRBJ2-7; 8 nucleotides line up with TRBD1. This CDR3 region has 15 residues. J was trimmed by 4 bases and V by 6 bases; bases with no gene match: 11. Germline V gene data show CDR1 as PRHDT and CDR2 as FYEKMQ (reference sequence). This CDR3 reads CASSAPGTGTYEQYF. In nucleotides, the CDR3 is TGTGCCAGCAGTGCCCCGGGGACAGGAACTTACGAGCAGTACTTC. The full variable domain, in which reference TRBV13 and TRBJ2-7 provide the parts outside the CDR3, is AAGVIQSPRHLIKEKRETATLKCYPIPRHDTVYWYQQGPGQDPQFLISFYEKMQSDKGSIPDRFSAQQFSDYHSELNMSSLELGDSALYFCASSAPGTGTYEQYFGPGTRLTVT.

The V and J genes are TRBV6-6 and TRBJ2-1; the D is unclear. This CDR3 has 13 amino acids. Germline V CDR1 and CDR2: MNHNY, SVGAGI (reference sequence). Between the trimmed V and J ends, which lost 0 bases and 7 bases, there was a span of 7 bases. The CDR3 sequence: CASSYSSRNEQFF. The CDR3 DNA reads as TGTGCCAGCAGTTACTCATCGAGGAATGAGCAGTTCTTC.

Here the CDR3 reads CASSGGDGELFF. CDR3 sequence (DNA): TGTGCCAGCAGCGGGGGGGACGGGGAGCTGTTTTTT. V gene TRBV12-1 combines with J gene TRBJ2-2; TRBD2 is the table's D call and was not checked against the DNA. TRBV12-1 is recorded as a pseudogene. The CDR3 runs to 12 residues.

With respect to this clone: The sample contains more than one DNA sequence encoding this CDR3. V usage is TRBV28 and J usage is TRBJ1-4, with D hard to call. The CDR3 loop spans 11 amino acids. Germline assignment: CDR1 MDHEN and CDR2 SYDVKM. With 2 bases removed from V and 8 bases from J, the gap between germline ends came to 3 bases. The CDR3 sequence: CASSLREKLFF. CDR3 nucleotides: TGTGCCAGCAGTTTACGGGAAAAACTGTTTTTT.

The gene calls are TRBV15 and TRBJ1-1, with TRBD1 matching over 7 bases. The trim removed 6 bases at V and 5 bases at J, leaving 6 bases unmatched. The CDR3 runs to 13 residues. Germline V gene lookup returns CDR1 LNHNV and CDR2 YYDKDF (reference sequence). The CDR3 nucleotides read TGTGCCACCAGGGTCAGGGGGGAGACTGAAGCTTTCTTT. As protein: CATRVRGETEAFF.

The V gene is TRBV18, the J gene TRBJ1-2; TRBD1 matches at 7 bases. The germline gives CDR1 KGHSH, CDR2 LQKENI. V lost 2 bases, J lost 4 bases, and 13 bases stayed unmatched. This CDR3 has 17 residues. CDR3 protein: CASSPSTGSSSGYGYTF. Here the CDR3 DNA reads TGTGCCAGCTCACCATCGACAGGGAGTAGTAGTGGCTATGGCTACACCTTC.

On this clone: In the same sample, other DNA sequences code for this CDR3. The chain employs TRBV6-1 and TRBJ2-7; 9 nucleotides match TRBD1. This CDR3 region has 13 residues. Trimming cost V 6 bases and J 4 bases; bases outside gene matches: 4. Germline V CDR1 and CDR2: MNHNS, SASEGT. The CDR3 protein is CASRPGQGYEQYF. The CDR3 region has the DNA TGTGCCAGCAGGCCGGGACAGGGTTACGAGCAGTACTTC.

The J gene is TRBJ2-7, the V gene TRBV28, with a weak D call TRBD2 (5 bases). Germline V gene data show CDR1 as MDHEN and CDR2 as SYDVKM. V was shortened by 6 bases and J by 3 bases, with 18 bases between the two germline ends. CDR3 length equals 15 residues. The CDR3 DNA follows: TGTGCCAGCAGCTCCTCTAATTGGGCGGGCTACGAGCAGTACTTC. Its translation: CASSSSNWAGYEQYF.

This sequence joins TRBV28 and TRBJ2-5; tentative D call: TRBD1 (6 bases). Germline CDR1 and CDR2: MDHEN and SYDVKM. V was clipped by 3 bases and J by 1 base, with 12 bases between them. CDR3 length: 15 residues. CDR3 in amino acids: CASSFLGAFQETQYF. The CDR3 DNA reads TGTGCCAGCAGTTTTCTGGGGGCCTTCCAAGAGACCCAGTACTTC. Full variable domain (rest looked up from reference TRBV28 and TRBJ2-5): DVKVTQSSRYLVKRTGEKVFLECVQDMDHENMFWYRQDPGLGLRLIYFSYDVKMKEKGDIPEGYSVSREKKERFSLILESASTNQTSMYLCASSFLGAFQETQYFGPGTRLLVL.

This clone was detected a few times. The V gene is TRBV10-3, the J gene TRBJ2-5; TRBD2 is a possible D gene (6 bases). Germline-derived CDR1 and CDR2 are ENHRY and SYGVKD. The CDR3 is 15 residues long. Trimming removed 6 bases at V and 2 bases at J, with 16 bases between. Written as DNA, the CDR3 is TGTGCCATCAGAGGGACTCAGGGTAGACAAGAGACCCAGTACTTC. This translates into CAIRGTQGRQETQYF.

J is TRBJ2-7 and V is TRBV6-1, with D perhaps matching TRBD1 (6 bases). V was clipped by 4 bases and J by 3 bases, with 22 bases between them. This CDR3 has 17 amino acids. Germline values: CDR1 MNHNS, CDR2 SASEGT. Here the CDR3 reads CASSAQSGVLIFYEQYF. The CDR3 DNA reads as TGTGCCAGCAGTGCCCAATCAGGGGTTCTTATTTTCTACGAGCAGTACTTC.

V gene TRBV7-2 combines with J gene TRBJ1-2; unclear D gene. Trimming removed 0 bases at V and 1 base at J, with 15 bases between. The V gene's germline CDR1 is SGHTA and CDR2 FQGNSA. The CDR3 is made up of 17 amino acids. CDR3 in DNA: TGTGCCAGCAGCTTAGCCCCATCGACTGACGTTAACTATGGCTACACCTTC. The encoded protein is CASSLAPSTDVNYGYTF.

The V gene is TRBV5-5, the J gene TRBJ1-4; D gene uncertain. CDR3 size: 15 residues. CDR1 and CDR2 from the germline V gene are SGHKS and YYEKEE (reference sequence). V dropped 1 base and J dropped 3 bases, with 10 bases sitting between them. Here the CDR3 reads CASSLLNSPNEKLFF. The CDR3 DNA follows: TGTGCCAGCAGCTTGTTGAACAGCCCTAATGAAAAACTGTTTTTT.

The chain employs TRBV5-1 and TRBJ2-7; 7 nucleotides match TRBD1. Trimming at V came to 4 bases and at J to 2 bases, leaving 9 bases not matched to a gene. This CDR3 spans 15 amino acids. Germline CDR1 SGHRS, CDR2 YFSETQ. The CDR3 protein is CASSPGTDFPYEQYF. CDR3 nucleotide sequence: TGCGCCAGCAGCCCCGGGACAGACTTTCCCTACGAGCAGTACTTC.

In its sample, this clone was seen once. The J gene is TRBJ1-1, the V gene TRBV4-2; 8 bases match TRBD1. Germline V gene sequence: CDR1 LGHNA, CDR2 YNFKEQ. The J segment lost 1 base and the V segment lost 0 bases, leaving 13 bases of the junction unmatched. The CDR3 totals 19 residues. The CDR3: CASSQEFGRGPPSNTEAFF. The DNA for the CDR3 is TGTGCCAGCAGCCAAGAGTTTGGCAGGGGGCCTCCCTCGAACACTGAAGCTTTCTTT.